These 22 T cell receptor beta chains were sequenced from one sample in a study of technical replicates of blood from a few donors. Method: immunoSEQ multiplex PCR; TCRdb's copy keeps in-frame clones and lacks some. The data contain some 70,000 clones, more than 90% of them seen just once; the ten biggest clones take up approximately 0.39%. The source material was T cells isolated from PBMCs. The receptors shown here come from a human donor in good health.

The chain is built from TRBV6-5 and TRBJ1-1; D is possibly TRBD1 (5 bases). V lost 4 bases, J lost 1 base, and 16 bases lay in between. Germline V lookup: CDR1 MNHEY, CDR2 SVGAGI. This CDR3 comprises 16 residues. The chain's CDR3 is CASSSERDGGNTEAFF. CDR3 coding DNA: TGTGCCAGCAGTTCCGAACGTGACGGGGGGAACACTGAAGCTTTCTTT.

The gene calls are TRBV30 and TRBJ1-2; D is perhaps TRBD1 (5 bases). Germline values: CDR1 GTSNPN, CDR2 SVGIG (reference sequence). The CDR3 runs to 11 residues. Deletions cut 5 bases from V and 6 bases from J, with 10 bases between. The CDR3 region has the DNA TGTGCCTGGTCCTCAGGGCATGGCTACACCTTC. It specifies CAWSSGHGYTF. Drawing the rest from reference TRBV30 and TRBJ1-2, the complete variable domain is SQTIHQWPATLVQPVGSPLSLECTVEGTSNPNLYWYRQAAGRGLQLLFYSVGIGQISSEVPQNLSASRPQDRQFILSSKKLLLSDSGFYLCAWSSGHGYTFGSGTRLTVV.

CDR3 protein: CASSLAGTGGDEQYF. Written as DNA, the CDR3 is TGTGCCAGCAGCTTGGCAGGGACAGGGGGCGACGAGCAGTACTTC. The rearrangement joins TRBV5-5 to TRBJ2-7; 12 positions match TRBD1. In germline, CDR1 is SGHKS, CDR2 YYEKEE (reference sequence). There are 15 residues in the CDR3. Trimming at V came to 0 bases and at J to 5 bases, leaving 3 bases not matched to a gene.

This clone was seen a handful of times. The gene calls are TRBV6-5 and TRBJ1-2; TRBD1 might be the D (6 bases). Trimming stripped 6 bases from V and 6 bases from J, with 20 bases between. Germline-derived CDR1 and CDR2 are MNHEY and SVGAGI. The CDR3 runs 15 residues. CDR3 nucleotide sequence: TGTGCCAGCAGACTCACAGGGAACTCCGCTAATGGCTACACCTTC. Residues: CASRLTGNSANGYTF.

The chain links TRBV5-1 to TRBJ2-1; 7 bases align to TRBD2. The CDR3 loop spans 15 amino acids. V trimming: 2 bases; J trimming: 8 bases; junction bases outside the gene matches: 10. Looked up from germline, CDR1 is SGHRS and CDR2 is YFSETQ. CDR3 residues: CASSLGRRERDEQFF. The CDR3 DNA sequence: TGCGCCAGCAGCTTAGGTAGGCGGGAGAGAGATGAGCAGTTCTTC.

This chain links TRBV11-2 with TRBJ2-5; possible D gene TRBD2, 8 bases. The germline V and J ends were trimmed by 5 bases and 3 bases, with 16 bases remaining between them. This CDR3 has 15 residues. From germline, CDR1 is SGHAT and CDR2 FQNNGV. The CDR3 loop is CASSPGGGQKETQYF. As DNA, the CDR3 is TGTGCCAGCAGCCCGGGGGGGGGACAGAAAGAGACCCAGTACTTC. Together with reference TRBV11-2 and TRBJ2-5, the CDR3 gives the full variable domain: EAGVAQSPRYKIIEKRQSVAFWCNPISGHATLYWYQQILGQGPKLLIQFQNNGVVDDSQLPKDRFSAERLKGVDSTLKIQPAKLEDSAVYLCASSPGGGQKETQYFGPGTRLLVL.

The chain recombines TRBV11-2 with TRBJ2-5, with 8 bases aligning to TRBD1. This CDR3 has 15 residues. With 5 bases clipped from V and 4 bases from J, the junction kept 9 bases outside the gene matches. Germline assignment: CDR1 SGHAT and CDR2 FQNNGV. The CDR3 sequence is CASSANPGTGETQYF. The CDR3 DNA follows: TGTGCCAGCAGCGCGAATCCCGGGACAGGAGAGACCCAGTACTTC.

V and J are TRBV7-9 and TRBJ2-7; D is unclear. Looked up from germline, CDR1 is SEHNR and CDR2 is FQNEAQ (reference sequence). The V end was cut by 1 base, the J end by 2 bases, with 6 bases between. CDR3 size: 13 residues. Here the CDR3 reads CASSLDSTYEQYF. For the CDR3, the DNA is TGTGCCAGCAGCTTAGACTCCACCTACGAGCAGTACTTC.

The chain carries TRBV7-2 and TRBJ2-7; no definite D call. The CDR3 runs 16 residues. CDR1 and CDR2 (germline): SGHTA, FQGNSA. V was trimmed by 0 bases and J by 0 bases, leaving 12 bases between them. The DNA for the CDR3 is TGTGCCAGCAGCTTAGCTGGGCAGACGAGCTCCTACGAGCAGTACTTC. This codes for CASSLAGQTSSYEQYF.

The chain uses TRBV5-6 and TRBJ2-7; 8 bases agree with TRBD2. The germline CDR1 and CDR2 sequences are SGHDT and YYEEEE. The CDR3 spans 13 residues. The junction had 5 bases not matched to a gene; V was cut back by 2 bases and J by 7 bases. CDR3 sequence reads: CASSFGRALEQYF. CDR3 coding DNA: TGTGCCAGCAGCTTCGGGAGGGCCTTAGAGCAGTACTTC.

The chain has TRBV6-5 and TRBJ1-2, with D maybe TRBD1 (5 bases). The germline CDR1 and CDR2 sequences are MNHEY and SVGAGI. Trimming took off 6 bases at V and 7 bases at J, with 12 bases between the two ends. The CDR3 loop spans 12 amino acids. The DNA of the CDR3 is TGTGCCAGCAGCCCCGGCGGGGGTGGCTACACCTTC. This codes for CASSPGGGGYTF.

V gene TRBV5-4 combines with J gene TRBJ1-2, with 7 bases identical to TRBD1. With 3 bases clipped from V and 6 bases from J, the junction kept 8 bases outside the gene matches. The length of the CDR3 is 14 residues. Germline V gene data show CDR1 as SGHNT and CDR2 as YYREEE (reference sequence). The CDR3 sequence is CASSSLQGSDGYTF. The CDR3 DNA reads TGTGCCAGCAGCTCGTTACAGGGGTCGGATGGCTACACCTTC.

The chain uses TRBV4-1 and TRBJ1-4, with TRBD1 identical over 9 bases. Germline V gives CDR1 MGHRA, CDR2 YSYEKL. V dropped 2 bases and J dropped 5; count of bases not matched to a gene: 3. The CDR3 spans 15 residues. The CDR3 DNA is TGCGCCAGCAGCCAACCCGGGACAGGGAATGAAAAACTGTTTTTT. This codes for CASSQPGTGNEKLFF.

V gene TRBV11-2 combines with J gene TRBJ2-2, with no clear D. Trimming removed 5 bases from V and 3 bases from J, with 4 bases in between. This CDR3 is 12 amino acids long. Germline assignment: CDR1 SGHAT and CDR2 FQNNGV. CDR3 sequence: CASSPYTGELFF. CDR3 coding DNA: TGTGCCAGCAGCCCCTACACCGGGGAGCTGTTTTTT.

The V call is TRBV27, the J call TRBJ2-4, with D perhaps matching TRBD2 (6 bases). This CDR3 contains 15 residues. Germline CDR1 reads MNHEY; CDR2 reads SMNVEV (reference sequence). V was trimmed by 5 bases and J by 0 bases, leaving 11 bases between them. The CDR3 nucleotides are TGTGCCAGCAGTAGCCCGGGACTAGCCAAAAACATTCAGTACTTC. Its protein is CASSSPGLAKNIQYF.

The rearrangement uses TRBV5-5 and TRBJ2-7, with D possibly TRBD1 on 6 matching bases. The CDR3 is 15 amino acids. The germline V gene has CDR1 SGHKS and CDR2 YYEKEE (reference sequence). V was pared by 0 bases and J by 0 bases, with 10 bases between. The CDR3 DNA sequence: TGTGCCAGCAGCTTGGCGCAGGGGAGCTCCTACGAGCAGTACTTC. The encoded protein is CASSLAQGSSYEQYF.

The chain uses TRBV11-3 and TRBJ2-7; D gene uncertain. Germline V CDR1 and CDR2: SGHNT, YENEEA. The CDR3 consists of 12 residues. V lost 5 bases to trimming and J lost 9 bases, with 14 bases between them. This CDR3 reads CASSGNQMAQYF. CDR3 DNA sequence: TGTGCCAGCAGCGGTAACCAAATGGCGCAGTACTTC. The complete variable domain, with remaining parts taken from reference TRBV11-3 and TRBJ2-7, reads EAGVVQSPRYKIIEKKQPVAFWCNPISGHNTLYWYLQNLGQGPELLIRYENEEAVDDSQLPKDRFSAERLKGVDSTLKIQPAELGDSAVYLCASSGNQMAQYFGPGTRLTVT.

This chain joins TRBV6-1 and TRBJ1-1; 7 nucleotides match TRBD1. V was pared by 0 bases and J by 6 bases, with 7 bases of the junction left unmatched. This CDR3 contains 15 residues. Germline CDR1 is MNHNS and CDR2 is SASEGT. CDR3 bases: TGTGCCAGCAGTGAAGCGCTTTACAGGGGCCCTGAAGCTTTCTTT. Translation gives CASSEALYRGPEAFF.

This clone appeared once. This rearrangement joins TRBV28 to TRBJ2-1; 9 nucleotides align to TRBD2. With V trimmed by 3 bases and J by 6 bases, 12 bases remained unmatched. The CDR3 runs to 17 residues. CDR1 is MDHEN and CDR2 is SYDVKM in the germline V gene. CDR3 region: CASSLAASGEFPNEQFF. CDR3 sequence (DNA): TGTGCCAGCAGTTTGGCGGCTAGCGGGGAGTTCCCCAATGAGCAGTTCTTC.

This rearrangement joins TRBV2 to TRBJ2-2; 8 bases line up with TRBD1. V lost 7 bases to trimming and J lost 7 bases; unmatched junction nucleotides: 14. CDR3 size: 16 residues. The germline V gene has CDR1 SNHLY and CDR2 FYNNEI. The CDR3 DNA reads as TGTGCCAGCAACCCCTCCCCGACAGGGGACGACGGGGAGCTGTTTTTT. Its translation is CASNPSPTGDDGELFF.

The chain is built from TRBV27 and TRBJ2-7; 9 bases match TRBD1. The trim removed 5 bases at V and 4 bases at J, leaving 9 bases unmatched. The germline V gene has CDR1 MNHEY and CDR2 SMNVEV (reference sequence). The CDR3 is made up of 15 amino acids. The CDR3, as DNA: TGTGCCAGCAGTGCATCTCCGGGACAGGGTTACGAGCAGTACTTC. This encodes CASSASPGQGYEQYF.

V gene TRBV4-1 combines with J gene TRBJ2-7, with D possibly TRBD1 on 6 matching bases. The V gene's germline CDR1 is MGHRA and CDR2 YSYEKL. CDR3 size: 15 residues. V was shortened by 0 bases and J by 2 bases, with 11 bases between the two germline ends. CDR3 in amino acids: CASSQDRGPPYEQYF. The CDR3 DNA sequence: TGCGCCAGCAGCCAAGACAGGGGTCCGCCCTACGAGCAGTACTTC.